A selection of T cell receptor beta chains follows, all from one sample in a study of cytotoxic CD8 clonotypes in ibrutinib-treated CLL. Generated by immunoSEQ multiplex PCR, the TCRdb table keeps only in-frame clones and is missing some. The sample has about 160,000 clones, roughly 86% seen once; the top ten hold under 2.5%. The starting material was PBMCs, obtained after 12 months of ibrutinib treatment. The receptors come from a human donor with chronic lymphocytic leukemia. CDR3s include the opening cysteine and the closing phenylalanine or tryptophan. D genes are given only for firm matches. Clone size is stated in some rows and not others, as once, few, many or a class when expanded.

J: TRBJ2-1; V: TRBV5-4; size: once; D: TRBD2; DNA: TGTGCCAGCAGCTTGGAGGCTAGCGGGAGTGTTAAGTTCTTC; CDR3: CASSLEASGSVKFF
J: TRBJ1-5; V: TRBV6-5; size: .; D: TRBD1; DNA: TGTGCCAGCAGTCCCGGGACAGGGCTTCAGCCCCAGCATTTT; CDR3: CASSPGTGLQPQHF
J: TRBJ2-3; V: TRBV29-1; size: .; D: .; DNA: TGCAGCGTTGAAGGGGCTCGCACAGATACGCAGTATTTT; CDR3: CSVEGARTDTQYF
J: TRBJ1-1; V: TRBV15; size: .; D: .; DNA: TGTGCCACCAGCAGACTTTATACCGGGACGACGAACACTGAAGCTTTCTTT; CDR3: CATSRLYTGTTNTEAFF
J: TRBJ2-5; V: TRBV5-1; size: .; D: TRBD2; DNA: TGCGCCAGCGCTCGCAGCGGGGGAGGAAAGACCCAGTACTTC; CDR3: CASARSGGGKTQYF
J: TRBJ1-2; V: TRBV10-3; size: .; D: .; DNA: TGTGCCGTGTCTTGGGGGGACTATGGCTACACCTTC; CDR3: CAVSWGDYGYTF
J: TRBJ2-7; V: TRBV28; size: .; D: .; DNA: TGTGCCAGCAAATCGGGGCACTCCTACGAGCAGTACTTC; CDR3: CASKSGHSYEQYF
J: TRBJ1-2; V: TRBV5-6; size: .; D: .; DNA: TGTGCCAGCAGCTTGAGGGGGTCGTATGGCTACACCTTC; CDR3: CASSLRGSYGYTF
J: TRBJ2-3; V: TRBV10-3; size: .; D: .; DNA: TGTGCCAGCAGTCTGCTTCACCCCCCCCCAGATACGCAGTATTTT; CDR3: CASSLLHPPPDTQYF
J: TRBJ2-1; V: TRBV9; size: .; D: TRBD1; DNA: TGTGCCAGCAGCGTAGGGGTTGACAGGGGGTTTTTTAGTGAGCAGTTCTTC; CDR3: CASSVGVDRGFFSEQFF
J: TRBJ1-2; V: TRBV28; size: few; D: TRBD1; DNA: TGTGCCAGCAGTGCCTCACAGGGGTATGGCTACACCTTC; CDR3: CASSASQGYGYTF
J: TRBJ2-2; V: TRBV10-3; size: few; D: TRBD2; DNA: TGTGCCATCACCCGGACTAGCGGGGGCACAGGGAACACCGGGGAGCTGTTTTTT; CDR3: CAITRTSGGTGNTGELFF
J: TRBJ2-7; V: TRBV7-2; size: .; D: TRBD2; DNA: TGTGCCAGCAGCCCGTATCGAGCGGGAGCAATCCACGAGCAGTACTTC; CDR3: CASSPYRAGAIHEQYF
J: TRBJ1-2; V: TRBV6-1; size: few; D: .; DNA: TGTGCCAGCAGTGAAGGAGGCCCCGGGAGGGGAATCTATGGCTACACCTTC; CDR3: CASSEGGPGRGIYGYTF
J: TRBJ1-6; V: TRBV19; size: .; D: .; DNA: TGTGCCAGTAGGTTGATTCTGAATTCACCCCTCCACTTT; CDR3: CASRLILNSPLHF
J: TRBJ2-7; V: TRBV29-1; size: .; D: TRBD1; DNA: TGCAGCGTTGAGGACAGGGGGCCTTACGAGCAGTACTTC; CDR3: CSVEDRGPYEQYF
J: TRBJ2-7; V: TRBV4-3; size: .; D: .; DNA: TGCGCCAGCAGCCAAGATGCTTGGGGTCGCGAGCAGTACTTC; CDR3: CASSQDAWGREQYF
J: TRBJ1-2; V: TRBV7-8; size: .; D: TRBD1; DNA: TGTGCCAGCAGCTTACCGGGACAGGCTGGCTATGGCTACACCTTC; CDR3: CASSLPGQAGYGYTF
J: TRBJ1-6; V: TRBV7-2; size: .; D: .; DNA: TGTGCCAGCAGCTTAGGGTGGGCGGGGGCAAGGAATTCACCCCTCCACTTT; CDR3: CASSLGWAGARNSPLHF
J: TRBJ2-1; V: TRBV10-2; size: .; D: .; DNA: TGCGCCAGCAGGTTGTCACCGTCGGGCTCCTACAATGAGCAGTTCTTC; CDR3: CASRLSPSGSYNEQFF
J: TRBJ1-1; V: TRBV2; size: .; D: .; DNA: TGTGCCAGCAGTGAAATGGGAAACACTGAAGCTTTCTTT; CDR3: CASSEMGNTEAFF
J: TRBJ1-1; V: TRBV4-2; size: .; D: .; DNA: TGTGCCAGCAGCCAAGCCGTGCCCTATGAAGCTTTCTTT; CDR3: CASSQAVPYEAFF
J: TRBJ1-5; V: TRBV27; size: .; D: TRBD1; DNA: TGTGCCAGCAGTCGAGGACAGGGGGGCAATCAGCCCCAGCATTTT; CDR3: CASSRGQGGNQPQHF
J: TRBJ2-2; V: TRBV19; size: .; D: .; DNA: TGTGCCAGTAGTATAAGGCAGGGGGGGACCGGGGAGCTGTTTTTT; CDR3: CASSIRQGGTGELFF
J: TRBJ1-5; V: TRBV6-6; size: .; D: TRBD1; DNA: TGTGCCAGCGCCCTGGCGGCAGGGGGTGTCCAGCCCCAGCATTTT; CDR3: CASALAAGGVQPQHF
J: TRBJ1-2; V: TRBV27; size: few; D: .; DNA: TGTGCCAGCAGTCGCGGACACGGGTATGGCTACACCTTC; CDR3: CASSRGHGYGYTF
J: TRBJ1-2; V: TRBV21-1; size: few; D: .; DNA: TGTGCCAGCAGCTACCGGGCCTATGTGGGCTATGGCTACACCTTC; CDR3: CASSYRAYVGYGYTF
J: TRBJ1-1; V: TRBV5-4; size: .; D: .; DNA: TGTGCCAGCAGCTTGGGGGGCGCAGGGACGCGCACTGAAGCTTTCTTT; CDR3: CASSLGGAGTRTEAFF
J: TRBJ2-1; V: TRBV11-3; size: .; D: .; DNA: TGTGCCAGCAGCTCCGGGACGCCGAACAATGAGCAGTTCTTC; CDR3: CASSSGTPNNEQFF
J: TRBJ1-2; V: TRBV11-2; size: .; D: .; DNA: TGTGCCAGCAGCTTAGAACCATCGGGGGACTATGGCTACACCTTC; CDR3: CASSLEPSGDYGYTF
J: TRBJ2-1; V: TRBV7-6; size: .; D: .; DNA: TGTGCCAGCAGCTTGGGCGGAGGGGTCTACAATGAGCAGTTCTTC; CDR3: CASSLGGGVYNEQFF
J: TRBJ2-3; V: TRBV5-5; size: .; D: .; DNA: TGTGCCAGCAGTTTAACCGGGGAATTGGATACGCAGTATTTT; CDR3: CASSLTGELDTQYF
J: TRBJ2-7; V: TRBV6-6; size: .; D: .; DNA: TGTGCCAGCAGTAGAAGTTACGAGCAGTACTTC; CDR3: CASSRSYEQYF
J: TRBJ1-2; V: TRBV27; size: .; D: TRBD1; DNA: TGTGCCAGCAGCCGCCTCGGACAGGGAGGCTATGGCTACACCTTC; CDR3: CASSRLGQGGYGYTF
J: TRBJ2-7; V: TRBV29-1; size: .; D: .; DNA: TGCAGCGTTGGCCCGTCCTACGAGCAGTACTTC; CDR3: CSVGPSYEQYF
J: TRBJ1-4; V: TRBV5-5; size: .; D: .; DNA: TGTGCCAGCAGCGCGGGACGGTCTAATGAAAAACTGTTTTTT; CDR3: CASSAGRSNEKLFF
J: TRBJ1-5; V: TRBV7-8; size: .; D: TRBD1; DNA: TGTGCCAGCAGAGAACGGGGAGGGGGCGCCGGGGCGGTGCAGCCCCAGCATTTT; CDR3: CASRERGGGAGAVQPQHF
J: TRBJ2-7; V: TRBV20-1; size: .; D: .; DNA: TGCAGTGCGCACCAACAGAAGGAACAGTACTTC; CDR3: CSAHQQKEQYF